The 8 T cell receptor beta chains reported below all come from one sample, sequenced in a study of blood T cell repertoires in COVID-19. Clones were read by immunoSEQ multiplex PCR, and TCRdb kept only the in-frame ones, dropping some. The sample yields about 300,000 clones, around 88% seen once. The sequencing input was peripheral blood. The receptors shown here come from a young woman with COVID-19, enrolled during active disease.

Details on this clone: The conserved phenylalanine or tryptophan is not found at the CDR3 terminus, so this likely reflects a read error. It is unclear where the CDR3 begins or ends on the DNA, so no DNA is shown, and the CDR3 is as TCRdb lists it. Here the CDR3 reads CASKEQRTGTL. The chain employs TRBV6-5 and TRBJ1-2; the table assigns TRBD1, which was not confirmed against the DNA. Germline loops: CDR1 MNHEY, CDR2 SVGAGI. Inclusive of both ends, the CDR3 amounts to 11 amino acids.

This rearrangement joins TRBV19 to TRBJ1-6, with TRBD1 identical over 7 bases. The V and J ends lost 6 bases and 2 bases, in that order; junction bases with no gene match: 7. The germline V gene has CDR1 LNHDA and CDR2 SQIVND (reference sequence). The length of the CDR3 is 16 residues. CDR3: CASRPGGSAYNSPLHF. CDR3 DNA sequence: TGTGCCAGTAGACCAGGGGGATCGGCCTATAATTCACCCCTCCACTTT.

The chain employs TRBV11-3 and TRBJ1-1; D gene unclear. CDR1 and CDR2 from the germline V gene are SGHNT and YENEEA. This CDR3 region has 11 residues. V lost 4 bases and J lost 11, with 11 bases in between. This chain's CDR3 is CASSSGEEAFF. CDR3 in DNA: TGTGCCAGCAGCTCTGGGGAGGAGGCTTTCTTT. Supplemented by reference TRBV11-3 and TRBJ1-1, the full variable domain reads EAGVVQSPRYKIIEKKQPVAFWCNPISGHNTLYWYLQNLGQGPELLIRYENEEAVDDSQLPKDRFSAERLKGVDSTLKIQPAELGDSAVYLCASSSGEEAFFGQGTRLTVV.

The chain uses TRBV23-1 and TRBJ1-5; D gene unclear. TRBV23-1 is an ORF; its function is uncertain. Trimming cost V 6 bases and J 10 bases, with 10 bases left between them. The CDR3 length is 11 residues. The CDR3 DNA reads TGCGCCAGCAGGGACTGGGGACCCCAGCATTTT. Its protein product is CASRDWGPQHF.

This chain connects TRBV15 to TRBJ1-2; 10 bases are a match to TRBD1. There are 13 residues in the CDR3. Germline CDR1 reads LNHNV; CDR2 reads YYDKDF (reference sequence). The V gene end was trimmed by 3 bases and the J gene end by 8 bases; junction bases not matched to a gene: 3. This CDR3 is CATSRGTGEGYTF. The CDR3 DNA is TGTGCCACCAGCAGGGGGACAGGGGAGGGCTACACCTTC.

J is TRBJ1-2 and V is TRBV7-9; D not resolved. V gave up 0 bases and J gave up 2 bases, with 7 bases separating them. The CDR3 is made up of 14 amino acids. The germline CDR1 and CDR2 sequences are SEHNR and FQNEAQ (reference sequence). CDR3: CASSLARQNYGYTF. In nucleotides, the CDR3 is TGTGCCAGCAGCTTAGCGCGACAAAACTATGGCTACACCTTC.

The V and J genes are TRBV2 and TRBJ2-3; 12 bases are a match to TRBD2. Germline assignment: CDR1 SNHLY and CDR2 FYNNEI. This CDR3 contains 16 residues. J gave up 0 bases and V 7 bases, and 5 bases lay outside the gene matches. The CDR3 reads CASTGLAGTSTDTQYF. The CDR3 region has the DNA TGTGCCAGCACCGGACTAGCGGGGACAAGCACAGATACGCAGTATTTT.

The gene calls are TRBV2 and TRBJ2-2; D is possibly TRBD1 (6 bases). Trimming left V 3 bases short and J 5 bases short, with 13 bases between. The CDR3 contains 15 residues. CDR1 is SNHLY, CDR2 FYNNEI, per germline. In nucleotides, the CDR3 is TGTGCCAGCAGTGAGGCGACAGGTATTACCGGGGAGCTGTTTTTT. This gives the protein CASSEATGITGELFF.